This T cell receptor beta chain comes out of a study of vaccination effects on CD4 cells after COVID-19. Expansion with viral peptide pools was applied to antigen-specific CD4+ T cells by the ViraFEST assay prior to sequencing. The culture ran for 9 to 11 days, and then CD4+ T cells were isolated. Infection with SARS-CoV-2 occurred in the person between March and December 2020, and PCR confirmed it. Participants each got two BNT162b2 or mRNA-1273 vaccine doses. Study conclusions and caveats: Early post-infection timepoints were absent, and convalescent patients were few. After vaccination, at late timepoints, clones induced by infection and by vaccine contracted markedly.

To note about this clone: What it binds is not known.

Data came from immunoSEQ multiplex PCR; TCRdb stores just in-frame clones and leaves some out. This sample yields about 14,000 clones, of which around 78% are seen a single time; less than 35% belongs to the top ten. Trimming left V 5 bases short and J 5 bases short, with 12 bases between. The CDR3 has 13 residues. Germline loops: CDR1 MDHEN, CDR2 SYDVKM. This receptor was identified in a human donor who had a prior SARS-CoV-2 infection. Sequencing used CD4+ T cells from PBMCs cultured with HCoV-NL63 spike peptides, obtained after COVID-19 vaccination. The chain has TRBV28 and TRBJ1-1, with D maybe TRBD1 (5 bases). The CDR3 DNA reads TGTGCCAGCAGTCTCGGGGGTAGGACTGAAGCTTTCTTT. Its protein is CASSLGGRTEAFF.